This record concerns one TCR beta chain sequence. This entry is derived from a study of blood T cell repertoires in COVID-19. This CDR3 is built from 12 residues. Germline values: CDR1 MNHNS, CDR2 SASEGT. Trimming took 0 bases from V and 12 from J; bases not matched to a gene: 0. The method was immunoSEQ multiplex PCR; TCRdb's version includes in-frame clones alone and lacks a portion of them. The data contain fewer than 90,000 clones, roughly 86% of them singletons. The chain carries TRBV6-1 and TRBJ2-1, with 9 positions matching TRBD2. The sequence was collected from a man aged 45-65 years with active or convalescent COVID-19. Sequencing input: peripheral blood. For the CDR3, the DNA is TGTGCCAGCAGTGAAGCAGCGGGGGGGCAGTTCTTC. This sequence encodes CASSEAAGGQFF.